This T cell receptor (beta chain) is drawn from a study of molecular identifiers for immune sequencing clone quantification. TCRdb re-analysed the PCR reads in MiXCR, keeping a single row per CDR3 protein. The table lists about 510,000 distinct CDR3 sequences, about a fifth of them singletons. This clonotype was seen at least ten times. CDR1 LGHNA and CDR2 YSLEER come from the germline V gene. Trimming pared 4 bases from V and 1 base from J, leaving 13 bases between. The CDR3 contains 15 residues. The TCR was taken from a human donor in good health. Some libraries in this study had Jurkat cell RNA spiked in. Sequencing input: naive CD8+ T cells from blood, with Jurkat cell RNA spiked in. Subset noted: FACS-sorted CD8+CD4-CCR7+CD45RA+ naive T cells. This sequence joins TRBV4-3 and TRBJ1-1; D may be TRBD1 (6 bases). The CDR3, as DNA: TGCGCCAGCAGCCCGAGTACAGGGCCGAACACTGAAGCTTTCTTT. Amino acid sequence: CASSPSTGPNTEAFF.